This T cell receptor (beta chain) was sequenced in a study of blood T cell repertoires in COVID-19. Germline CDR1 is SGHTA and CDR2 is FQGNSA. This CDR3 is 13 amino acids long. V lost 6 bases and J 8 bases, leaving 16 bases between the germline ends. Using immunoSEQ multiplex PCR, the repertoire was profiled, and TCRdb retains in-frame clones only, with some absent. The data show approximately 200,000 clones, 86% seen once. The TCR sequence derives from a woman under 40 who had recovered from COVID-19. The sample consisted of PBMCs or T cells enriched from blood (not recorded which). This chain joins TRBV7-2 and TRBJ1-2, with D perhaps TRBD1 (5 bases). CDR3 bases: TGTGCCAGCAGAACGGGACCGGGAGCCGGCTACACCTTC. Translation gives CASRTGPGAGYTF.